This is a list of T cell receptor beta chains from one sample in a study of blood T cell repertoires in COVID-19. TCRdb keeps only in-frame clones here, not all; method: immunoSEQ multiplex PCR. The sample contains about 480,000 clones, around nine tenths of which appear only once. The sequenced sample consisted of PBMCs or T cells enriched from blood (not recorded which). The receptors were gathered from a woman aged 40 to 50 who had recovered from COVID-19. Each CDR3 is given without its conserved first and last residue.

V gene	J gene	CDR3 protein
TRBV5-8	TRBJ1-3	ASSSGGEQGSAGNTIY
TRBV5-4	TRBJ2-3	ASSISGYTDTQY
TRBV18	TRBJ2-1	ASSPQSTANEQF
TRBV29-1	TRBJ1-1	SVLEGDRTEAF
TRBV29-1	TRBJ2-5	SVERMKYQETQY
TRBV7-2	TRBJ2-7	ASSFAGSSSYEQY
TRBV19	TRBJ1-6	ASSPPQGNSPLH
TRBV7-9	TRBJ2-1	ASSSGLAGPYNEQF
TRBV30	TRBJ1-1	AWATGTGNTEAF
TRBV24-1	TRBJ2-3	ATSGPPTDTQY
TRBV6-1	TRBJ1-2	ASSEQGARGGYT
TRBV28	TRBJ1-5	ASSLIFWTGKYSNQPQH
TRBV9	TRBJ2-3	ASSLRPVAGTTDTQY
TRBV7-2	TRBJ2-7	ASSLASLRSSGRSYEQY
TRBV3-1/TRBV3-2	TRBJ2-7	ASSQVFGQIIYEQY
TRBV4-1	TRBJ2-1	ASSLLEGGMDNEQF
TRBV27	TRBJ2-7	ASSLGTGGKNEQY
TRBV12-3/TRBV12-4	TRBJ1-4	ASSLSGYGLF
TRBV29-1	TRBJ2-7	SVVDRTYEQY
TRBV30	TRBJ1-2	AWGQGVRGYT
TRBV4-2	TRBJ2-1	ASSQDWTAYNEQF
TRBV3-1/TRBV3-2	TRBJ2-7	ASSQGGVYEQY
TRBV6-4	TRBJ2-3	ATQSGAGADTQY
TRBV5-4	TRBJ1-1	ASSLGQLAF
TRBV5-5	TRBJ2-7	ASSVQGQGDYEQY